A single sample gave rise to the 24 T cell receptor beta chains below, sequenced in a study of blood T cell repertoires in COVID-19. Assay: immunoSEQ multiplex PCR; the TCRdb copy retains only in-frame clones and omits some. The data hold under 300,000 clones, with around four fifths observed a single time. The specimen sequenced was peripheral blood. The receptors here all came from a woman between 55 and 75 years old with active or convalescent COVID-19.

The J gene is TRBJ2-3, the V gene TRBV3-1 (or the pseudogene TRBV3-2); 8 bases are a match to TRBD2. The V gene end was trimmed by 2 bases and the J gene end by 5 bases; junction bases not matched to a gene: 12. Per the germline V gene, CDR1 is LGHDT and CDR2 is YNNKEL (reference sequence). The CDR3 spans 17 residues. The CDR3 DNA reads TGTGCCAGCAGCCAAAGGGCAAGCGGGGGCGGGGGAGATACGCAGTATTTT. Its protein is CASSQRASGGGGDTQYF.

A few counts support this clone. The genes are TRBV11-2 and TRBJ1-2; the D is unclear. V was trimmed by 4 bases and J by 8 bases, leaving 17 bases between them. Per the germline V gene, CDR1 is SGHAT and CDR2 is FQNNGV. The CDR3 has 14 residues. CDR3 in DNA: TGTGCCAGCAGCTCGCCCCCACATCATTGGGGCTACACCTTC. Its translation is CASSSPPHHWGYTF.

The rearrangement uses TRBV7-9 and TRBJ1-4, with 9 bases aligning to TRBD1. The CDR3 spans 14 residues. Losses at the gene ends were 6 bases for V and 12 bases for J; bases not matched to a gene: 11. From germline, CDR1 is SEHNR and CDR2 FQNEAQ (reference sequence). The chain's CDR3 is CASRQGQGRGELFF. CDR3 nucleotide sequence: TGTGCCAGCAGGCAGGGACAGGGACGTGGGGAACTGTTTTTT. The full variable domain, its missing parts supplied by reference TRBV7-9 and TRBJ1-4, is DTGVSQNPRHKITKRGQNVTFRCDPISEHNRLYWYRQTLGQGPEFLTYFQNEAQLEKSRLLSDRFSAERPKGSFSTLEIQRTEQGDSAMYLCASRQGQGRGELFFGSGTQLSVL.

The rearrangement joins TRBV14 to TRBJ1-1, with 8 bases that match TRBD1. The CDR3 runs 16 residues. The trim removed 0 bases at V and 4 bases at J, leaving 7 bases unmatched. Per the germline V gene, CDR1 is SGHDN and CDR2 is FVKESK. The CDR3 coding sequence is TGTGCCAGCAGCCAAGAAGGCAGGGGGCGCGGCACTGAAGCTTTCTTT. Its protein is CASSQEGRGRGTEAFF.

The chain recombines TRBV5-1 with TRBJ2-7; 10 positions match TRBD2. The CDR3 is 14 residues long. Germline CDR1 SGHRS, CDR2 YFSETQ. Trimming removed 5 bases from V and 7 bases from J; junction bases left unmatched: 9. CDR3 DNA: TGCGCCAGCAGAGTAGCGGGGGGCATTGGGGAGCAGTACTTC. This sequence encodes CASRVAGGIGEQYF.

This clone was detected once. J is TRBJ2-1 and V is TRBV7-9; 8 nucleotides match TRBD1. The CDR3 is 17 amino acids. J lost 6 bases, V lost 4 bases, and 14 bases had no gene match. Germline CDR1 and CDR2: SEHNR and FQNEAQ (reference sequence). CDR3 region: CASSSPFLTTGGNEQFF. In nucleotides, the CDR3 is TGTGCCAGCAGCTCCCCCTTTCTCACTACAGGGGGCAATGAGCAGTTCTTC.

CDR3 in DNA: TGTGCCAGCAGCAGGGGGACACCTGAGTTGGACGAGCAGTACTTC. Encoded protein: CASSRGTPELDEQYF. The rearrangement uses TRBV21-1 and TRBJ2-7; TRBD1 is the table's D call and was not checked against the DNA. TRBV21-1 is marked as a pseudogene. The CDR3 loop spans 15 amino acids.

The chain has TRBV2 and TRBJ1-6; 7 bases match TRBD1. This CDR3 spans 14 amino acids. Trimming took 5 bases from V and 9 from J; bases not matched to a gene: 7. The V gene's germline CDR1 is SNHLY and CDR2 FYNNEI. The CDR3 nucleotides are TGTGCCAGCAGTACTGACAGGGTCCTTTCACCCCTCCACTTT. It codes for CASSTDRVLSPLHF.

The chain's CDR3 is CASSWLARTGELFF. DNA of the CDR3: TGTGCCAGCAGTTGGCTAGCTCGCACCGGGGAGCTGTTTTTT. V and J are TRBV2 and TRBJ2-2; D might be TRBD2 (5 bases). The CDR3 is 14 amino acids. The germline V and J ends were trimmed by 5 bases and 4 bases, with 11 bases remaining between them. CDR1 SNHLY and CDR2 FYNNEI come from the germline V gene.

The chain carries TRBV3-1 (or the pseudogene TRBV3-2) and TRBJ2-3; 7 nucleotides align to TRBD2. This CDR3 is 14 amino acids long. The ends lost 6 bases at V and 6 bases at J; junction bases unmatched: 9. Per the germline V gene, CDR1 is LGHDT and CDR2 is YNNKEL (reference sequence). CDR3 coding DNA: TGTGCCAGCAGTCCTACTAGCGCGGGCGATACGCAGTATTTT. Residues: CASSPTSAGDTQYF.

V gene TRBV28 combines with J gene TRBJ1-2; TRBD1 agrees at 7 bases. The V gene's germline CDR1 is MDHEN and CDR2 SYDVKM. After removal of 6 bases from V and 8 bases from J, the junction contained 9 bases not matched to a gene. The CDR3 runs 13 residues. CDR3 residues: CASSPDRVNGYTF. The DNA for the CDR3 is TGTGCCAGCAGCCCCGACAGGGTGAACGGCTACACCTTC.

V usage is TRBV6-5 and J usage is TRBJ1-2, with a weak D call TRBD1 (5 bases). CDR1 is MNHEY and CDR2 is SVGAGI in the germline V gene. This CDR3 is 12 amino acids long. The ends were cut back, 7 bases at V and 6 bases at J, with 12 bases in the middle. The CDR3 DNA reads as TGTGCCAGCAAAACGGGGGACGATGGCTACACCTTC. This sequence encodes CASKTGDDGYTF.

This clone was detected a few times. This chain uses TRBV2 with TRBJ1-2; D remains ambiguous. V shed 1 base and J shed 2 bases, with 8 bases lying between them. CDR1 is SNHLY, CDR2 FYNNEI, per germline. This CDR3 is 14 amino acids long. The CDR3 here is CASSEGEVNYGYTF. The DNA for the CDR3 is TGTGCCAGCAGTGAAGGGGAGGTGAACTATGGCTACACCTTC.

The chain uses TRBV5-1 and TRBJ2-3; the match to TRBD2 covers 9 bases. Trimming cost V 3 bases and J 0 bases; bases outside gene matches: 5. This CDR3 spans 16 amino acids. Germline V lookup: CDR1 SGHRS, CDR2 YFSETQ. The DNA of the CDR3 is TGCGCCAGCAGCTACCAGGGACTAGCCAGCACAGATACGCAGTATTTT. Its protein product is CASSYQGLASTDTQYF. Drawing the rest from reference TRBV5-1 and TRBJ2-3, the complete variable domain is KAGVTQTPRYLIKTRGQQVTLSCSPISGHRSVSWYQQTPGQGLQFLFEYFSETQRNKGNFPGRFSGRQFSNSRSEMNVSTLELGDSALYLCASSYQGLASTDTQYFGPGTRLTVL.

In nucleotides, the CDR3 is TGTGCCAGCAGCTTAGGGCTAGCGGACACAGATACGCAGTATTTT. Protein: CASSLGLADTDTQYF. The rearrangement uses TRBV7-6 and TRBJ2-3, with 7 nucleotides matching TRBD2. The CDR3 consists of 15 residues. Unmatched junction bases numbered 3, after V lost 1 base and J lost 2 bases. The germline V gene has CDR1 SGHVS and CDR2 FNYEAQ.

A note on this clone: The identical CDR3 is also encoded by other nucleotide sequences in the sample. The chain is built from TRBV3-1 (or the pseudogene TRBV3-2) and TRBJ1-6, with TRBD1 matching over 9 bases. In germline, CDR1 is LGHDT, CDR2 YNNKEL (reference sequence). The J segment lost 7 bases and the V segment lost 6 bases, leaving 4 bases of the junction unmatched. The CDR3 runs to 14 residues. CDR3 residues: CASSLTGGNSPLHF. CDR3 DNA sequence: TGTGCCAGCAGTCTGACAGGGGGAAATTCACCCCTCCACTTT.

V and J are TRBV2 and TRBJ2-7; 8 bases match TRBD1. The V gene end was trimmed by 6 bases and the J gene end by 7 bases; junction bases not matched to a gene: 14. This CDR3 is 15 amino acids long. Germline V gene sequence: CDR1 SNHLY, CDR2 FYNNEI. This CDR3 reads CASSELWTGLGEQYF. In DNA, the CDR3 is TGTGCCAGCAGCGAACTGTGGACAGGGCTGGGAGAGCAGTACTTC.

The chain carries TRBV29-1 and TRBJ1-4, with 9 positions matching TRBD1. Germline lookup yields CDR1 SQVTM and CDR2 ANQGSEA. Unmatched junction bases numbered 5, after V lost 7 bases and J lost 5 bases. This CDR3 is 13 amino acids long. CDR3 amino acids: CSAQTGGNEKLFF. DNA for the CDR3: TGCAGCGCGCAGACAGGGGGGAATGAAAAACTGTTTTTT.

The rearrangement links TRBV10-2 to TRBJ1-5; the match to TRBD1 covers 8 bases. The CDR3 sequence is 13 residues long. Looked up from germline, CDR1 is WSHSY and CDR2 is SAAADI. V shed 2 bases, J shed 7 bases, and the junction held 1 base outside the gene matches. CDR3 sequence (DNA): TGCGCCAGCAGTGAGCAGGGGGCGCAGCCCCAGCATTTT. Protein product: CASSEQGAQPQHF.

This rearrangement joins TRBV5-4 to TRBJ2-3; D not resolved. Germline loops: CDR1 SGHNT, CDR2 YYREEE (reference sequence). Between the trimmed V and J ends, which lost 1 base and 2 bases, there was a span of 8 bases. There are 14 residues in the CDR3. The chain's CDR3 is CASSLRTNTDTQYF. CDR3 coding DNA: TGTGCCAGCAGCTTGCGTACTAACACAGATACGCAGTATTTT. Variable domain in full (rest from reference TRBV5-4 and TRBJ2-3): ETGVTQSPTHLIKTRGQQVTLRCSSQSGHNTVSWYQQALGQGPQFIFQYYREEENGRGNFPPRFSGLQFPNYSSELNVNALELDDSALYLCASSLRTNTDTQYFGPGTRLTVL.

V usage is TRBV18 and J usage is TRBJ1-6; 7 bases are a match to TRBD1. CDR1 and CDR2 from the germline V gene are KGHSH and LQKENI. The CDR3 length is 16 residues. Trimming cost V 3 bases and J 0 bases; bases outside gene matches: 2. Here the CDR3 reads CASSPGQSSYNSPLHF. The CDR3, as DNA: TGTGCCAGCTCACCGGGACAGAGCTCCTATAATTCACCCCTCCACTTT.

This clone was counted only a few times. This chain uses TRBV11-2 with TRBJ2-2; TRBD1 matches at 7 bases. The CDR3 runs to 15 residues. CDR1 and CDR2 (germline): SGHAT, FQNNGV. The junction had 4 bases not matched to a gene; V was cut back by 5 bases and J by 1 base. The chain's CDR3 is CASSLGQLNTGELFF. DNA for the CDR3: TGTGCCAGCAGCCTGGGACAGCTGAACACCGGGGAGCTGTTTTTT. Combining the CDR3 with reference TRBV11-2 and TRBJ2-2 gives the whole variable domain EAGVAQSPRYKIIEKRQSVAFWCNPISGHATLYWYQQILGQGPKLLIQFQNNGVVDDSQLPKDRFSAERLKGVDSTLKIQPAKLEDSAVYLCASSLGQLNTGELFFGEGSRLTVL.

This clone was counted between two and nine times. The chain is built from TRBV7-6 and TRBJ2-2, with 12 bases fitting TRBD1. Germline values: CDR1 SGHVS, CDR2 FNYEAQ. Trimming at V came to 0 bases and at J to 4 bases, leaving 3 bases not matched to a gene. The CDR3 has 17 residues. CDR3 loop: CASSLAPGQGATGELFF. CDR3 bases: TGTGCCAGCAGCTTAGCCCCGGGACAGGGGGCCACCGGGGAGCTGTTTTTT.

The chain is built from TRBV11-2 and TRBJ2-1; no firm D call. Trimming shortened V by 2 bases and J by 6 bases, and 14 bases separated the two germline ends. There are 15 residues in the CDR3. Germline-derived CDR1 and CDR2 are SGHAT and FQNNGV. Written as DNA, the CDR3 is TGTGCCAGCAGCTTAAGTGTTAGTGTCGGCAATGAGCAGTTCTTC. Translated: CASSLSVSVGNEQFF.